The sequence of this TCR beta chain was determined in a study of shared clonotypes between healthy human individuals. Study summary: Each donor had three CD4 naive, three CD4 memory, two CD8 naive and one CD8 memory plate.

This clone has a single count. Trimming removed 4 bases from V and 7 bases from J, with 9 bases in between. Germline lookup yields CDR1 SGHNT and CDR2 YYREEE (reference sequence). The CDR3 runs to 12 residues. Produced via immunoSEQ multiplex PCR; TCRdb's table is partial and in-frame only. Of 730,000 or so clones in the sample, about two thirds were seen once. The source material was memory CD4+ T cells sorted from blood. Subset meaning: CD45RA-negative fraction. The sequence was collected from a woman in her twenties or thirties in good health. This rearrangement joins TRBV5-4 to TRBJ2-1; D is unresolved. CDR3 loop: CASSNSRNEQFF. CDR3 DNA: TGTGCCAGCAGCAACTCTAGGAATGAGCAGTTCTTC.